This TCR beta chain stems from a study of shared clonotypes between healthy human individuals. Turning to the study itself: There were three CD4 naive, three CD4 memory, two CD8 naive and one CD8 memory plates per donor.

Study results and limitations: With few donors, the genetic and exposure-history diversity represented was limited.

The repertoire was sequenced with immunoSEQ multiplex PCR; TCRdb's copy has only in-frame clones and lacks some. The data show fewer than 1.4 million clones, about four fifths seen once. Trimming took 4 bases from V and 10 from J, leaving 16 bases between them. Per the germline V gene, CDR1 is LNHDA and CDR2 is SQIVND (reference sequence). CDR3 length: 14 amino acids. Remarks on this clone: Antigen: not known.

This sequence joins TRBV19 and TRBJ1-4; maybe TRBD1 (5 bases). Sequencing was done on a sample of memory CD4+ T cells from PBMCs. Subset given: CD45RA-negative fraction. This sequence originates from a man aged 18 to 30 in good health. Some clones in this sample may be carry-over from other donors' samples. The CDR3 region has the DNA TGTGCCAGTAGTACGGGCGCAACCGGGGGAAAACTGTTTTTT. As protein: CASSTGATGGKLFF. The entire variable domain, with the rest obtained from reference TRBV19 and TRBJ1-4, is as follows: DGGITQSPKYLFRKEGQNVTLSCEQNLNHDAMYWYRQDPGQGLRLIYYSQIVNDFQKGDIAEGYSVSREKKESFPLTVTSAQKNPTAFYLCASSTGATGGKLFFGSGTQLSVL.